This T cell receptor beta chain was identified in a study of blood T cells in healthy people across ages. The CDR3 has 14 amino acids. Trimming stripped 4 bases from V and 13 bases from J, with 20 bases between. Looked up from germline, CDR1 is SGHDN and CDR2 is FVKESK. A J-beta primer mix and a sample-barcoded 5' primer were used in a second PCR of about 7 to 12 cycles. From the 5' RACE reads, TCRdb called clonotypes with MiXCR, one entry per CDR3 protein. The sample holds about 1.4 million distinct CDR3 sequences, approximately 60% seen once. This sequence was found in a man younger than 35 in good health. This sequence joins TRBV14 and TRBJ2-4; possible D gene TRBD2, 7 bases. The sequencing sample was made of blood. Here the CDR3 reads CASSLGLGEGEQYF. The CDR3 DNA reads TGTGCCAGCAGCCTCGGACTAGGGGAGGGGGAGCAGTACTTC. Full variable domain (missing parts from reference TRBV14 and TRBJ2-4): EAGVTQFPSHSVIEKGQTVTLRCDPISGHDNLYWYRRVMGKEIKFLLHFVKESKQDESGMPNNRFLAERTGGTYSTLKVQPAELEDSGVYFCASSLGLGEGEQYFGAGTRLSVL.